One sample yielded the 28 T cell receptor beta chains listed below, sequenced in a study of blood T cell repertoires in COVID-19. Measured with immunoSEQ multiplex PCR; TCRdb has only the in-frame clones, and not every one. The sample records 95,000 to 110,000 clones, 85% to 90% being singletons. Sequencing used peripheral blood. These receptors were collected from a man aged 45-65 years with acute or convalescent COVID-19.

This clone has a count of ten or more. The J gene is TRBJ2-7, the V gene TRBV23-1; the D gene is possibly TRBD2 (5 bases). TRBV23-1 is an ORF, with its function uncertain. Trimming shortened V by 9 bases and J by 6 bases, and 12 bases separated the two germline ends. CDR3 length: 11 residues. The CDR3 loop is CASTRVAEQYF. The CDR3 DNA reads TGCGCCAGTACGAGGGTAGCCGAGCAGTACTTC.

The chain recombines TRBV5-1 with TRBJ2-1; TRBD2 might be the D (6 bases). V lost 6 bases, J lost 8 bases, and 18 bases lay in between. The germline gives CDR1 SGHRS, CDR2 YFSETQ. The CDR3 loop spans 14 amino acids. The CDR3 loop is CASKKATSIDEQFF. CDR3 nucleotide sequence: TGCGCCAGCAAAAAAGCTACTAGCATCGATGAGCAGTTCTTC.

This clone has only a few counts. This chain joins TRBV24-1 and TRBJ2-1, with 8 bases lining up with TRBD1. Germline V gene data show CDR1 as KGHDR and CDR2 as SFDVKD. Germline trimming cut 4 bases from V and 5 bases from J; bases unmatched to any gene: 9. This CDR3 spans 16 amino acids. DNA of the CDR3: TGTGCCACCAGTGACCGTGCGGGACAGGACAACAATGAGCAGTTCTTC. Translation gives CATSDRAGQDNNEQFF.

This chain links TRBV15 with TRBJ1-4; 7 bases are a match to TRBD1. The CDR3 totals 14 residues. Germline CDR1 reads LNHNV; CDR2 reads YYDKDF (reference sequence). V was pared by 8 bases and J by 4 bases, with 7 bases of the junction left unmatched. The CDR3 is CATARDSYNEKLFF. The CDR3 nucleotides read TGTGCCACCGCCCGGGACAGCTATAATGAAAAACTGTTTTTT.

The rearrangement uses TRBV7-9 and TRBJ2-3, with 9 bases matching TRBD2. The trim removed 2 bases at V and 4 bases at J, leaving 10 bases unmatched. From germline, CDR1 is SEHNR and CDR2 FQNEAQ (reference sequence). This CDR3 has 17 residues. This CDR3 reads CASSLRGLAGRPDTQYF. In DNA, the CDR3 is TGTGCCAGCAGCTTACGAGGGCTAGCGGGACGGCCAGATACGCAGTATTTT.

The chain recombines TRBV11-2 with TRBJ2-2, with TRBD2 matching 7 bases. The CDR3 loop spans 15 amino acids. The ends lost 4 bases at V and 3 bases at J; junction bases unmatched: 5. Looked up from germline, CDR1 is SGHAT and CDR2 is FQNNGV. CDR3 sequence: CASSSLREYTGELFF. In nucleotides, the CDR3 is TGTGCCAGCAGCTCGCTGCGGGAGTACACCGGGGAGCTGTTTTTT.

CDR3 sequence reads: CATSSGLAQYF. The DNA for the CDR3 is TGTGCCACCAGTTCGGGTCTGGCCCAGTACTTC. The chain is built from TRBV24-1 and TRBJ2-5; D is uncertain. Looked up from germline, CDR1 is KGHDR and CDR2 is SFDVKD. The CDR3 covers 11 residues. The ends were cut back, 6 bases at V and 9 bases at J, with 10 bases in the middle.

The table lists this clone with a few counts. This chain links TRBV7-2 with TRBJ1-4; D is unresolved. The germline gives CDR1 SGHTA, CDR2 FQGNSA. The CDR3 extends over 12 amino acids. Deletions cut 3 bases from V and 7 bases from J, with 6 bases between. The CDR3 reads CASSFLFEKLFF. The CDR3, as DNA: TGTGCCAGCAGCTTTCTGTTTGAAAAACTGTTTTTT.

V and J are TRBV5-1 and TRBJ2-7; 7 nucleotides line up with TRBD2. The CDR3 totals 15 residues. J was trimmed by 3 bases and V by 1 base; bases with no gene match: 7. Germline CDR1 reads SGHRS; CDR2 reads YFSETQ. The CDR3 nucleotides read TGCGCCAGCAGCTTGATGGGAGCTAGCGGCTACGAGCAGTACTTC. Encoded protein: CASSLMGASGYEQYF.

The V and J genes are TRBV6-5 and TRBJ2-2; 7 bases line up with TRBD2. The V gene's germline CDR1 is MNHEY and CDR2 SVGAGI. The CDR3 is 15 residues long. Trimming cost V 7 bases and J 4 bases; bases outside gene matches: 9. The CDR3 DNA reads as TGTGCCAGCAAAACGGGAGGCAGGGTCACCGGGGAGCTGTTTTTT. Protein: CASKTGGRVTGELFF.

A few counts support this clone. The CDR3 spells CASSAGTSGLTKQYF. CDR3 nucleotides: TGTGCCAGTAGTGCCGGGACTAGCGGGCTTACGAAGCAGTACTTC. V gene TRBV19 combines with J gene TRBJ2-7, with TRBD2 matching over 12 bases. Per germline, CDR1 LNHDA and CDR2 SQIVND (reference sequence). Trimming removed 5 bases from V and 8 bases from J; junction bases left unmatched: 10. The CDR3 has 15 residues. Combining the CDR3 with reference TRBV19 and TRBJ2-7 gives the whole variable domain DGGITQSPKYLFRKEGQNVTLSCEQNLNHDAMYWYRQDPGQGLRLIYYSQIVNDFQKGDIAEGYSVSREKKESFPLTVTSAQKNPTAFYLCASSAGTSGLTKQYFGPGTRLTVT.

The rearrangement links TRBV6-6 to TRBJ2-4, with 9 bases aligning to TRBD1. CDR1 and CDR2 (germline): MNHNY, SVGAGI (reference sequence). The CDR3 length is 15 residues. V was clipped by 5 bases and J by 0 bases; unmatched bases: 2. For the CDR3, the DNA is TGTGCCAGCAGTCCGGGACAGGGAGCCAAAAACATTCAGTACTTC. Translation: CASSPGQGAKNIQYF.

V is TRBV19 and J is TRBJ2-1, with D perhaps TRBD1 (5 bases). The CDR3 sequence is 15 residues long. V was pared by 7 bases and J by 0 bases, with 13 bases between. Germline CDR1 is LNHDA and CDR2 is SQIVND (reference sequence). The CDR3 DNA reads as TGTGCCAGTACCACGGACACAAGCTCCTACAATGAGCAGTTCTTC. Translated, it gives CASTTDTSSYNEQFF.

The chain is built from TRBV18 and TRBJ2-3, with unresolved D. CDR1 and CDR2 from the germline V gene are KGHSH and LQKENI. V dropped 1 base and J dropped 2 bases, with 7 bases sitting between them. The CDR3 consists of 14 residues. DNA of the CDR3: TGTGCCAGCTCACCACTCCCTATCACAGATACGCAGTATTTT. This translates into CASSPLPITDTQYF.

On this clone itself: Other DNA sequences in this sample translate to the same CDR3. The V call is TRBV28, the J call TRBJ2-1, with D unclear. V shed 5 bases and J shed 1 base, with 3 bases lying between them. This CDR3 contains 12 residues. Germline V gives CDR1 MDHEN, CDR2 SYDVKM. CDR3 region: CASSLSYNEQFF. As DNA, the CDR3 is TGTGCCAGCAGTCTATCCTACAATGAGCAGTTCTTC.

The rearrangement joins TRBV9 to TRBJ2-2; possible D gene TRBD2, 7 bases. Germline assignment: CDR1 SGDLS and CDR2 YYNGEE. This CDR3 contains 16 residues. Trimming left V 3 bases short and J 0 bases short, with 12 bases between. The DNA for the CDR3 is TGTGCCAGCAGCGCGGGCGGGGGCGCGAACACCGGGGAGCTGTTTTTT. Translated: CASSAGGGANTGELFF.

CDR3 nucleotide sequence: TGTGCCAGCAGCTCTGGTCCAGGGTCCGAGCAGTACTTC. Translating it yields CASSSGPGSEQYF. This rearrangement joins TRBV4-2 to TRBJ2-7, with a tentative D call TRBD1 (5 bases). The V gene lost 5 bases and the J gene lost 6 bases, with 14 bases spanning the gap. CDR1 is LGHNA, CDR2 YNFKEQ, per germline. The CDR3 extends over 13 amino acids.

This sequence joins TRBV5-1 and TRBJ2-1; 11 bases fit TRBD2. CDR1 is SGHRS and CDR2 is YFSETQ in the germline V gene. The CDR3 runs 15 residues. V was clipped by 0 bases and J by 4 bases; unmatched bases: 0. The CDR3 sequence is CASSLASGGYNEQFF. Here the CDR3 DNA reads TGCGCCAGCAGCTTGGCTAGCGGGGGGTACAATGAGCAGTTCTTC.

CDR3 DNA: TGCGCCAGCTCCCCGGGGAGGTGGAATCAGCCCCAGCATTTT. This gives the protein CASSPGRWNQPQHF. The rearrangement uses TRBV10-2 and TRBJ1-5; D call uncertain. The CDR3 contains 14 residues. Germline V gives CDR1 WSHSY, CDR2 SAAADI. V gave up 8 bases and J gave up 4 bases, with 15 bases separating them.

The V call is TRBV7-9, the J call TRBJ2-7; the match to TRBD2 covers 8 bases. The CDR3 runs to 14 residues. J was trimmed by 2 bases and V by 2 bases; bases with no gene match: 2. Germline V gene data show CDR1 as SEHNR and CDR2 as FQNEAQ (reference sequence). The CDR3 region has the DNA TGTGCCAGCAGCTTATATAGCGGGGCCTACGAGCAGTACTTC. Amino acid sequence: CASSLYSGAYEQYF. The full variable domain, in which reference TRBV7-9 and TRBJ2-7 provide the parts outside the CDR3, is DTGVSQNPRHKITKRGQNVTFRCDPISEHNRLYWYRQTLGQGPEFLTYFQNEAQLEKSRLLSDRFSAERPKGSFSTLEIQRTEQGDSAMYLCASSLYSGAYEQYFGPGTRLTVT.

V is TRBV7-9 and J is TRBJ2-1; possibly TRBD2 for D (5 bases). Germline CDR1 is SEHNR and CDR2 is FQNEAQ (reference sequence). Trimming stripped 3 bases from V and 8 bases from J, with 8 bases between. CDR3 length: 12 residues. CDR3 bases: TGTGCCAGCAGCTTCGGACTCTATGAGCAGTTCTTC. Encoded protein: CASSFGLYEQFF.

DNA for the CDR3: TGTGCCAGCTCACCACAGGGGCACTATGGCTACACCTTC. Protein sequence: CASSPQGHYGYTF. V gene TRBV18 combines with J gene TRBJ1-2, with D possibly matching TRBD1 (5 bases). The germline V gene encodes CDR1 KGHSH and CDR2 LQKENI. The V gene lost 1 base and the J gene lost 3 bases, with 6 bases spanning the gap. This CDR3 region has 13 residues.

This chain uses TRBV6-5 with TRBJ2-5; D possibly corresponds to TRBD1 (7 bases). CDR3 length: 15 residues. Per the germline V gene, CDR1 is MNHEY and CDR2 is SVGAGI. Trimming cost V 2 bases and J 2 bases, with 12 bases left between them. The CDR3 sequence: CASSYDPGGQETQYF. As DNA, the CDR3 is TGTGCCAGCAGTTACGACCCAGGGGGGCAAGAGACCCAGTACTTC.

J is TRBJ1-2 and V is TRBV2, with 9 bases matching TRBD1. This CDR3 has 15 amino acids. V trimming: 4 bases; J trimming: 7 bases; junction bases outside the gene matches: 10. Germline CDR1 and CDR2: SNHLY and FYNNEI. DNA for the CDR3: TGTGCCAGCAGTGCCCAGGGACAGGGTGCCAGTGGCTACACCTTC. It specifies CASSAQGQGASGYTF.

This clone was observed a single time. The V gene is TRBV7-9, the J gene TRBJ1-1; D is perhaps TRBD1 (5 bases). Germline CDR1 SEHNR, CDR2 FQNEAQ (reference sequence). The V end lost 3 bases, the J end lost 0 bases, and 11 bases lay between the germline ends. The CDR3 is 15 amino acids. Here the CDR3 reads CASSFTGSMNTEAFF. The CDR3 region has the DNA TGTGCCAGCAGCTTCACAGGTTCCATGAACACTGAAGCTTTCTTT.

This chain joins TRBV18 and TRBJ2-5, with D unresolved. V shed 3 bases and J shed 3 bases, with 5 bases lying between them. The CDR3 spans 12 residues. CDR1 is KGHSH, CDR2 LQKENI, per germline. The CDR3 sequence: CASSPNKETQYF. The CDR3 nucleotides are TGTGCCAGCTCACCTAACAAAGAGACCCAGTACTTC.

The chain combines TRBV6-5 with TRBJ2-7, with TRBD2 identical over 7 bases. This CDR3 has 16 amino acids. With V trimmed by 2 bases and J by 0 bases, 7 bases remained unmatched. Germline loops: CDR1 MNHEY, CDR2 SVGAGI. CDR3 in DNA: TGTGCCAGCAGTTACGAGCTAGCGGCTATCTCCTACGAGCAGTACTTC. The encoded protein is CASSYELAAISYEQYF.

The rearrangement joins TRBV28 to TRBJ1-1, with no clear D. V lost 5 bases and J 3 bases, leaving 7 bases between the germline ends. Germline CDR1 is MDHEN and CDR2 is SYDVKM. The CDR3 contains 12 residues. The CDR3 here is CASSVVHTEAFF. CDR3 bases: TGTGCCAGCAGTGTAGTCCACACTGAAGCTTTCTTT.